The 23 T cell receptor beta chains given below trace back to one sample, sequenced in a study of cytomegalovirus exposure and HLA in healthy donors. The PCR employed 60 Vbeta primers together with 13 Jbeta primers. Generated by immunoSEQ multiplex PCR, the TCRdb table keeps only in-frame clones and is missing some. The sample has about 110,000 clones, around 80% seen once. What was sequenced was PBMCs. The receptors were gathered from a woman aged 18 to 35 in good health and CMV-seropositive.

The chain couples TRBV30 to TRBJ1-6; D not resolved. V was trimmed by 7 bases and J by 7 bases, leaving 14 bases between them. Germline loops: CDR1 GTSNPN, CDR2 SVGIG (reference sequence). The CDR3 covers 13 residues. CDR3 amino acids: CALTPGENSPLHF. CDR3 DNA sequence: TGTGCCTTAACACCGGGAGAAAATTCACCCCTCCACTTT.

Only a few counts were recorded for this clone. This rearrangement joins TRBV9 to TRBJ2-3; 11 bases are a match to TRBD2. Germline V gives CDR1 SGDLS, CDR2 YYNGEE. The CDR3 is 15 amino acids. V shed 5 bases, J shed 0 bases, and the junction held 2 bases outside the gene matches. CDR3 sequence (DNA): TGTGCCAGCAGTCCTAGCGGGAGGAGCACAGATACGCAGTATTTT. Translating gives CASSPSGRSTDTQYF.

This sequence joins TRBV6-1 and TRBJ2-1, with D possibly matching TRBD2 (5 bases). Germline assignment: CDR1 MNHNS and CDR2 SASEGT. Trimming took off 1 base at V and 8 bases at J, with 15 bases between the two ends. The CDR3 runs 15 residues. The CDR3 coding sequence is TGTGCCAGCAGTGAAGTCTGGAGGTTAGGCGATGAGCAGTTCTTC. It is translated as CASSEVWRLGDEQFF.

The V gene is TRBV7-4, the J gene TRBJ1-2; no clear D gene. The CDR3 consists of 17 residues. From germline, CDR1 is SGHVT and CDR2 SQSDAQ. V was shortened by 4 bases and J by 0 bases, with 18 bases between the two germline ends. This CDR3 reads CASSSDQITAPNYGYTF. DNA of the CDR3: TGTGCCAGCAGCTCCGACCAGATTACAGCCCCTAACTATGGCTACACCTTC.

The CDR3 spells CASSSGGGRGYEQYF. The CDR3 DNA is TGTGCCAGCAGCTCCGGGGGCGGGAGAGGGTACGAGCAGTACTTC. V usage is TRBV7-3 and J usage is TRBJ2-7, with D possibly being TRBD2 (7 bases). The CDR3 has 15 residues. Germline CDR1 and CDR2: SGHTA and FQGTGA. V was trimmed by 4 bases and J by 4 bases, leaving 17 bases between them.

V usage is TRBV15 and J usage is TRBJ1-4; TRBD1 agrees at 8 bases. This CDR3 region has 14 residues. Germline assignment: CDR1 LNHNV and CDR2 YYDKDF (reference sequence). V lost 5 bases to trimming and J lost 10 bases; unmatched junction nucleotides: 9. The CDR3 DNA sequence: TGTGCCACCAGCGGCGGACAGGGCCCAGGAAAACTGTTTTTT. Its translation: CATSGGQGPGKLFF.

The CDR3 spells CASSLSGGSQPQHF. CDR3 sequence (DNA): TGCGCCAGCAGCTTGTCAGGGGGCAGCCAGCCCCAGCATTTT. This chain links TRBV5-1 with TRBJ1-5, with 8 nucleotides matching TRBD1. The CDR3 totals 14 residues. With V trimmed by 1 base and J by 7 bases, 4 bases remained unmatched. The V gene's germline CDR1 is SGHRS and CDR2 YFSETQ. Drawing the rest from reference TRBV5-1 and TRBJ1-5, the complete variable domain is KAGVTQTPRYLIKTRGQQVTLSCSPISGHRSVSWYQQTPGQGLQFLFEYFSETQRNKGNFPGRFSGRQFSNSRSEMNVSTLELGDSALYLCASSLSGGSQPQHFGDGTRLSIL.

This clone was seen just once. The same CDR3 can be traced to other DNA sequences in this sample. The chain carries TRBV6-1 and TRBJ1-2, with D possibly being TRBD1 (5 bases). This CDR3 is 12 amino acids long. In germline, CDR1 is MNHNS, CDR2 SASEGT. Trimming stripped 6 bases from V and 4 bases from J, with 9 bases between. The CDR3 loop is CASRGTVYGYTF. The CDR3 DNA is TGTGCCAGCAGGGGGACTGTCTATGGCTACACCTTC.

The chain employs TRBV23-1 and TRBJ2-1; 14 nucleotides line up with TRBD2. TRBV23-1 is reported as an ORF; its role is uncertain. There are 16 residues in the CDR3. The J segment lost 0 bases and the V segment lost 8 bases, leaving 3 bases of the junction unmatched. The CDR3 bases are TGCGCCAGCTGGGGGACTAGCGGGAGCTCCTACAATGAGCAGTTCTTC. Amino acids: CASWGTSGSSYNEQFF.

The chain has TRBV6-5 and TRBJ2-5; 7 bases match TRBD1. The CDR3 consists of 15 residues. Germline V CDR1 and CDR2: MNHEY, SVGAGI. After removal of 2 bases from V and 1 base from J, the junction contained 4 bases not matched to a gene. This chain's CDR3 is CASSYEGQLQETQYF. The CDR3, as DNA: TGTGCCAGCAGTTACGAGGGACAGCTCCAAGAGACCCAGTACTTC.

The sample holds one count of this clone. The chain uses TRBV10-3 and TRBJ2-7; TRBD2 matches at 13 bases. Germline loops: CDR1 ENHRY, CDR2 SYGVKD. J was trimmed by 5 bases and V by 4 bases; bases with no gene match: 8. This CDR3 has 16 amino acids. The CDR3 spells CAISGQGLAGTNEQYF. CDR3 DNA: TGTGCCATCAGTGGTCAGGGACTAGCGGGAACTAACGAGCAGTACTTC.

CDR3 DNA: TGCAGTGCTAGTTACAGCTATGGCTACACCTTC. It translates to CSASYSYGYTF. The chain employs TRBV20-1 and TRBJ1-2; no definite D call. This CDR3 spans 11 amino acids. Germline lookup yields CDR1 DFQATT and CDR2 SNEGSKA (reference sequence). Deletions cut 3 bases from V and 4 bases from J, with 6 bases between.

The chain links TRBV14 to TRBJ1-2; the D is unclear. The ends were cut back, 2 bases at V and 8 bases at J, with 18 bases in the middle. CDR3 size: 15 residues. Germline assignment: CDR1 SGHDN and CDR2 FVKESK. CDR3 amino acids: CASSQSRYSGGGYTF. The DNA of the CDR3 is TGTGCCAGCAGCCAATCACGGTATTCGGGAGGCGGCTACACCTTC.

This clone was seen just once. This chain uses TRBV5-6 with TRBJ1-3, with a weak D call TRBD1 (5 bases). From germline, CDR1 is SGHDT and CDR2 YYEEEE. The CDR3 is 16 residues long. V was shortened by 2 bases and J by 3 bases, with 15 bases between the two germline ends. CDR3 coding DNA: TGTGCCAGCAGCTTAGCCGGGGGGGACGGTGGAAACACCATATATTTT. Protein product: CASSLAGGDGGNTIYF.

The table lists this clone with a few counts. The rearrangement joins TRBV5-1 to TRBJ2-5, with D possibly being TRBD1 (6 bases). Per germline, CDR1 SGHRS and CDR2 YFSETQ. The V gene lost 1 base and the J gene lost 2 bases, with 15 bases spanning the gap. This CDR3 comprises 16 residues. The CDR3 is CASSLPFGTLQETQYF. The DNA of the CDR3 is TGCGCCAGCAGCTTGCCCTTTGGGACACTTCAAGAGACCCAGTACTTC.

The V gene is TRBV9, the J gene TRBJ1-4; D might be TRBD1 (6 bases). V lost 4 bases and J lost 3, with 10 bases in between. The CDR3 length is 14 residues. In germline, CDR1 is SGDLS, CDR2 YYNGEE. DNA for the CDR3: TGTGCCAGCAGCCGGACAGCCCCTAATGAAAAACTGTTTTTT. It encodes CASSRTAPNEKLFF.

The chain links TRBV18 to TRBJ2-7, with 8 nucleotides matching TRBD1. Germline CDR1 reads KGHSH; CDR2 reads LQKENI. The CDR3 consists of 16 residues. Trimming took 2 bases from V and 7 from J; bases not matched to a gene: 13. The CDR3 coding sequence is TGTGCCAGCTCACCATTAGGTACAGGGGGAATGGGGGAGCAGTACTTC. Translating gives CASSPLGTGGMGEQYF.

The chain recombines TRBV7-6 with TRBJ2-1; tentatively, D is TRBD1 (6 bases). V was pared by 4 bases and J by 0 bases, with 10 bases between. This CDR3 has 15 residues. The germline V gene has CDR1 SGHVS and CDR2 FNYEAQ. The CDR3 here is CASSSDRSSYNEQFF. The CDR3 bases are TGTGCCAGCAGCTCCGACAGGAGCTCCTACAATGAGCAGTTCTTC.

The rearrangement joins TRBV5-6 to TRBJ2-7; a possible D gene is TRBD1 (6 bases). CDR1 and CDR2 from the germline V gene are SGHDT and YYEEEE. V was shortened by 4 bases and J by 6 bases, with 14 bases between the two germline ends. This CDR3 is built from 13 residues. The CDR3 protein is CASSLGGSGEQYF. The CDR3 nucleotides read TGTGCCAGCAGCCTTGGGGGCTCCGGCGAGCAGTACTTC.

This clone was recorded once. V gene TRBV18 combines with J gene TRBJ1-4; TRBD1 is a possible D gene (5 bases). This CDR3 is built from 13 residues. Trimming removed 3 bases at V and 8 bases at J, with 10 bases between. Germline-derived CDR1 and CDR2 are KGHSH and LQKENI. The CDR3 nucleotides read TGTGCCAGCTCACCCGGGCAGGGAGAAAAACTGTTTTTT. This encodes CASSPGQGEKLFF.

This clone was counted a few times. The chain couples TRBV4-1 to TRBJ1-2, with 7 bases fitting TRBD1. This CDR3 region has 17 residues. From germline, CDR1 is MGHRA and CDR2 YSYEKL. Trimming at V came to 0 bases and at J to 8 bases, leaving 15 bases not matched to a gene. CDR3 coding DNA: TGCGCCAGCAGCCAAGATCTTGGGGGAACAGGGGTTAACGGCTACACCTTC. It is translated as CASSQDLGGTGVNGYTF.

This clone came up a few times. This chain joins TRBV6-5 and TRBJ1-1; D gene ambiguous. The CDR3 is 14 amino acids. V was cut by 6 bases and J by 3 bases, with 14 bases left in between. Germline V CDR1 and CDR2: MNHEY, SVGAGI. The CDR3 region has the DNA TGTGCCAGCAGAGCAAACCTCCGCGACACTGAAGCTTTCTTT. Its protein is CASRANLRDTEAFF.

J is TRBJ1-1 and V is TRBV6-1; TRBD1 aligns across 7 bases. The CDR3 consists of 14 residues. Trimming took 5 bases from V and 7 from J; bases not matched to a gene: 10. The V gene's germline CDR1 is MNHNS and CDR2 SASEGT. The CDR3, as DNA: TGTGCCAGCAGTAAGTCCGGGACAGTTCTTGAAGCTTTCTTT. The encoded protein is CASSKSGTVLEAFF.